Below are 27 T cell receptor beta chains sequenced from a single sample in a study of shared clonotypes between healthy human individuals. Measured with immunoSEQ multiplex PCR; TCRdb has only the in-frame clones, and not every one. The sample contains around 1,100,000 clones, approximately 80% of which appear only once. Sequencing was performed on memory CD4+ T cells from PBMCs. Subset described: CD45RA-negative fraction. These TCRs come from a man younger than 35 in good health. Some clones in this sample may be carry-over from other donors' samples.

The chain recombines TRBV5-1 with TRBJ1-4, with unresolved D. Germline values: CDR1 SGHRS, CDR2 YFSETQ. CDR3 length equals 15 residues. V was pared by 3 bases and J by 3 bases, with 12 bases between. CDR3 protein: CASSSEGPPNEKLFF. The CDR3 DNA follows: TGCGCCAGCAGCTCCGAAGGGCCGCCTAATGAAAAACTGTTTTTT.

This clone was counted once. One end of the junction does not line up with germline, which may come from a read error. The chain uses TRBV7-2 and TRBJ1-2; D remains ambiguous. The CDR3 runs 12 residues. Germline assignment: CDR1 SGHTA and CDR2 FQGNSA. CDR3 in DNA: TGTGCCAGCAGCTTAGTCGGCACCGACACTAACTTC. Translating it yields CASSLVGTDTNF.

This clone is a singleton in its sample. V is TRBV7-9 and J is TRBJ1-2; a weak D match, TRBD1 (6 bases). The length of the CDR3 is 15 residues. V shed 5 bases and J shed 4 bases, with 17 bases lying between them. Germline V gene sequence: CDR1 SEHNR, CDR2 FQNEAQ (reference sequence). The CDR3 sequence: CASSPDSNFGYGYTF. The CDR3 DNA follows: TGTGCCAGCAGCCCGGACAGCAACTTCGGCTATGGCTACACCTTC.

The chain couples TRBV15 to TRBJ1-5; no clear D gene. The CDR3 is 16 amino acids. Deletions cut 1 base from V and 0 bases from J, with 10 bases between. Germline V lookup: CDR1 LNHNV, CDR2 YYDKDF (reference sequence). The DNA of the CDR3 is TGTGCCACCAGCAGAGTCCAATCGTCTAGCAATCAGCCCCAGCATTTT. Translation gives CATSRVQSSSNQPQHF.

The chain employs TRBV5-1 and TRBJ2-7, with 9 positions matching TRBD1. Losses at the gene ends were 3 bases for V and 0 bases for J; bases not matched to a gene: 7. The V gene's germline CDR1 is SGHRS and CDR2 YFSETQ. There are 16 residues in the CDR3. This CDR3 is CASSWTSTGGSYEQYF. CDR3 DNA sequence: TGCGCCAGCAGCTGGACCTCGACAGGGGGCTCCTACGAGCAGTACTTC.

To note about this clone: This probably arose from a read error, given a far larger clone one base away. Additional DNA sequences in this sample encode the identical CDR3. The chain couples TRBV11-3 to TRBJ2-5; D not certain. V shed 1 base and J shed 11 bases, with 8 bases lying between them. The CDR3 totals 11 residues. In germline, CDR1 is SGHNT, CDR2 YENEEA. CDR3 bases: TGTGCCAGCAGCTTAGGCCCAGAGCAGTACTTC. Translated, it gives CASSLGPEQYF.

The DNA for the CDR3 is TGTGCCAGCGCGCTTTGGCCGTCACCCCTCCACTTT. Protein sequence: CASALWPSPLHF. The chain links TRBV6-5 to TRBJ1-6; D is uncertain. Germline loops: CDR1 MNHEY, CDR2 SVGAGI. Deletions cut 8 bases from V and 10 bases from J, with 12 bases between. The CDR3 totals 12 residues.

The chain joins TRBV5-1 to TRBJ1-4, with unresolved D. Germline V gene sequence: CDR1 SGHRS, CDR2 YFSETQ. V lost 4 bases and J 6 bases, leaving 13 bases between the germline ends. This CDR3 is 14 amino acids long. The CDR3 loop is CASSQGHGDEKLFF. The CDR3 DNA reads as TGCGCCAGCAGCCAAGGGCACGGCGATGAAAAACTGTTTTTT.

The chain employs TRBV28 and TRBJ2-2, with D possibly matching TRBD2 (5 bases). CDR3 length: 14 amino acids. In germline, CDR1 is MDHEN, CDR2 SYDVKM. V shed 5 bases and J shed 3 bases, with 10 bases lying between them. The chain's CDR3 is CASSILEDTGELFF. As DNA, the CDR3 is TGTGCCAGCAGTATACTAGAGGACACCGGGGAGCTGTTTTTT.

CDR3 DNA: TGTGCCAGCAGTGTTGCCAGGGGGCCTGAAAAACTGTTTTTT. Translation: CASSVARGPEKLFF. The rearrangement uses TRBV2 and TRBJ1-4; TRBD1 matches 8 bases. The germline V gene encodes CDR1 SNHLY and CDR2 FYNNEI. With V trimmed by 4 bases and J by 7 bases, 5 bases remained unmatched. The CDR3 is 14 amino acids.

The rearrangement joins TRBV11-2 to TRBJ2-2; D is perhaps TRBD2 (6 bases). V was trimmed by 0 bases and J by 6 bases, leaving 11 bases between them. CDR1 is SGHAT and CDR2 is FQNNGV in the germline V gene. CDR3 length equals 15 residues. The chain's CDR3 is CASSLDHWGAGELFF. The CDR3 DNA reads TGTGCCAGCAGCTTAGATCATTGGGGGGCCGGGGAGCTGTTTTTT.

This clone was detected once. One base away lies a much larger clone, so this may be a sequencing read error. The sample holds other DNA sequences that translate to the same CDR3. V and J are TRBV25-1 and TRBJ1-1; D is unclear. The CDR3 covers 11 residues. Trimming took off 3 bases at V and 6 bases at J, with 5 bases between the two ends. Germline V lookup: CDR1 MGHDK, CDR2 SYGVNS. CDR3 sequence: CASSDSAEAFF. CDR3 nucleotides: TGTGCCAGCAGTGACTCTGCTGAAGCTTTCTTT.

The chain links TRBV2 to TRBJ2-7; D may be TRBD1 or TRBD2 (5 bases each). V was shortened by 6 bases and J by 0 bases, with 12 bases between the two germline ends. The CDR3 totals 14 residues. Germline-derived CDR1 and CDR2 are SNHLY and FYNNEI. The CDR3 loop is CASRGTGDSYEQYF. In nucleotides, the CDR3 is TGTGCCAGCAGGGGGACCGGTGACTCCTACGAGCAGTACTTC.

V is TRBV7-8 and J is TRBJ2-3, with 8 bases lining up with TRBD1. There are 18 residues in the CDR3. V dropped 7 bases and J dropped 0; count of bases not matched to a gene: 15. Germline V gene sequence: CDR1 SGHVS, CDR2 FQNEAQ. The CDR3 bases are TGTGCCAGCACCTCTCGCGGGACAGGTCACCCTAGCACAGATACGCAGTATTTT. Amino acids: CASTSRGTGHPSTDTQYF.

The rearrangement links TRBV6-6 to TRBJ2-7; TRBD2 agrees at 10 bases. V was pared by 6 bases and J by 6 bases, with 5 bases of the junction left unmatched. From germline, CDR1 is MNHNY and CDR2 SVGAGI (reference sequence). CDR3 length: 13 amino acids. CDR3 in amino acids: CASRAAGGIEQYF. For the CDR3, the DNA is TGTGCCAGCAGGGCAGCGGGAGGGATCGAGCAGTACTTC.

The CDR3 DNA follows: TGTGCCAGCAGTAAGAGACAGGGGACGACAGATACGCAGTATTTT. Translation: CASSKRQGTTDTQYF. The rearrangement joins TRBV25-1 to TRBJ2-3; 8 nucleotides line up with TRBD1. V was clipped by 5 bases and J by 3 bases; unmatched bases: 7. CDR3 length equals 15 residues. Germline CDR1 reads MGHDK; CDR2 reads SYGVNS.

The chain combines TRBV28 with TRBJ1-4; D unresolved. V lost 6 bases to trimming and J lost 8 bases, with 19 bases between them. Germline CDR1 and CDR2: MDHEN and SYDVKM. CDR3 length: 15 residues. CDR3 bases: TGTGCCAGCAGCCAACGGGGTAGGGAGGAGGAAAAACTGTTTTTT. Translated, it gives CASSQRGREEEKLFF.

The chain links TRBV2 to TRBJ2-1, with TRBD2 matching over 14 bases. Per the germline V gene, CDR1 is SNHLY and CDR2 is FYNNEI. With 6 bases clipped from V and 8 bases from J, the junction kept 6 bases outside the gene matches. The CDR3 extends over 15 amino acids. This CDR3 reads CASRPGLAGGDEQFF. The CDR3 DNA is TGTGCCAGCAGACCCGGACTAGCGGGAGGCGATGAGCAGTTCTTC.

This clone was detected once. This chain links TRBV11-2 with TRBJ2-7, with TRBD1 matching over 10 bases. CDR3 length: 15 amino acids. The junction had 7 bases not matched to a gene; V was cut back by 4 bases and J by 4 bases. Germline V gene lookup returns CDR1 SGHAT and CDR2 FQNNGV. Here the CDR3 DNA reads TGTGCCAGCAGCTCCTCCTGGACAGGGGGATACGAGCAGTACTTC. As protein: CASSSSWTGGYEQYF. Looking up the rest from reference TRBV11-2 and TRBJ2-7 gives the full variable domain: EAGVAQSPRYKIIEKRQSVAFWCNPISGHATLYWYQQILGQGPKLLIQFQNNGVVDDSQLPKDRFSAERLKGVDSTLKIQPAKLEDSAVYLCASSSSWTGGYEQYFGPGTRLTVT.

The chain links TRBV7-8 to TRBJ2-7; TRBD1 matches 11 bases. The CDR3 spans 14 residues. CDR1 and CDR2 (germline): SGHVS, FQNEAQ. V lost 2 bases and J lost 6; bases outside the gene matches: 3. The CDR3 sequence is CASSLSGTGGEQYF. For the CDR3, the DNA is TGTGCCAGCAGCTTATCTGGGACAGGGGGCGAGCAGTACTTC.

A word on this clone: The sample carries other DNA sequences with the same CDR3. The rearrangement joins TRBV5-4 to TRBJ2-7; D not resolved. This CDR3 comprises 13 residues. Germline V gene data show CDR1 as SGHNT and CDR2 as YYREEE (reference sequence). Trimming stripped 1 base from V and 0 bases from J, with 5 bases between. The CDR3 DNA is TGTGCCAGCAGCTTGCCAGCCTCCTACGAGCAGTACTTC. It specifies CASSLPASYEQYF.

This clone came up once. The gene calls are TRBV9 and TRBJ1-2; the D is unclear. V lost 0 bases, J lost 2 bases, and 11 bases lay in between. Germline-derived CDR1 and CDR2 are SGDLS and YYNGEE. CDR3 length: 15 residues. CDR3 bases: TGTGCCAGCAGCGTAGCGCACGGTGCGAACTATGGCTACACCTTC. It encodes CASSVAHGANYGYTF.

About this clone: Other DNA sequences in this sample translate to the same CDR3. The chain uses TRBV18 and TRBJ2-7; 13 bases match TRBD2. The CDR3 loop spans 15 amino acids. After removal of 3 bases from V and 2 bases from J, the junction contained 1 base not matched to a gene. The V gene's germline CDR1 is KGHSH and CDR2 LQKENI. In nucleotides, the CDR3 is TGTGCCAGCTCACCGGGACTAGCGGGACCCTACGAGCAGTACTTC. Translating it yields CASSPGLAGPYEQYF.

V and J are TRBV2 and TRBJ2-3; 14 bases line up with TRBD2. Trimming removed 5 bases from V and 4 bases from J; junction bases left unmatched: 8. The CDR3 length is 17 residues. Germline V gives CDR1 SNHLY, CDR2 FYNNEI. The CDR3 is CASSPLTSGRVPDTQYF. The CDR3 bases are TGTGCCAGCAGTCCATTGACTAGCGGGAGGGTCCCAGATACGCAGTATTTT.

Notes on this clone: Other DNA sequences in this sample translate to the same CDR3. V usage is TRBV30 and J usage is TRBJ2-6; D is unresolved. The germline V gene has CDR1 GTSNPN and CDR2 SVGIG (reference sequence). Trimming removed 4 bases at V and 4 bases at J, with 5 bases between. There are 12 residues in the CDR3. DNA for the CDR3: TGTGCCTGGACGTCGGGGGCCAACGTCCTGACTTTC. Translating gives CAWTSGANVLTF.

Comment on this clone: The sample contains more than one DNA sequence encoding this CDR3. The V call is TRBV2, the J call TRBJ2-2; D remains ambiguous. The CDR3 is 11 residues long. Deletions cut 5 bases from V and 5 bases from J, with 3 bases between. CDR1 and CDR2 (germline): SNHLY, FYNNEI. CDR3 amino acids: CASSWTGELFF. DNA of the CDR3: TGTGCCAGCAGTTGGACCGGGGAGCTGTTTTTT.

The chain joins TRBV5-6 to TRBJ2-1, with D hard to call. This CDR3 comprises 12 residues. Germline V gives CDR1 SGHDT, CDR2 YYEEEE. With 0 bases removed from V and 9 bases from J, the gap between germline ends came to 7 bases. This CDR3 is CASSLAGFEQFF. CDR3 bases: TGTGCCAGCAGCTTGGCCGGATTTGAGCAGTTCTTC.